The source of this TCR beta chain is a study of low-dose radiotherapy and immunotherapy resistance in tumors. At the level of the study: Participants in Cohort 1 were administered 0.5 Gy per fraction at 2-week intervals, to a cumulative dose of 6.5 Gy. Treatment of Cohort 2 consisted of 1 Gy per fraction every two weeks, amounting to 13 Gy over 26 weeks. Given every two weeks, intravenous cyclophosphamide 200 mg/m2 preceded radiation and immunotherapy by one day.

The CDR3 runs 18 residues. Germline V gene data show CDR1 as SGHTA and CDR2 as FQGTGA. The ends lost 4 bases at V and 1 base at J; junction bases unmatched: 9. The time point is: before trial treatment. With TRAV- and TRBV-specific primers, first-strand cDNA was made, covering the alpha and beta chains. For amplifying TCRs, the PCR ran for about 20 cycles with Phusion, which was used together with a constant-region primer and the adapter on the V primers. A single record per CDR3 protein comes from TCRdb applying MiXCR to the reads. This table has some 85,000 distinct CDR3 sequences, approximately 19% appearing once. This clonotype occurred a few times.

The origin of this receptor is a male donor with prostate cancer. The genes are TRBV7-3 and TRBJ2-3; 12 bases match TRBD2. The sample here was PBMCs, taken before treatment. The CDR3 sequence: CASSSPSGRAFGTDTQYF. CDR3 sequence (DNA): TGTGCCAGCAGCTCACCTAGCGGGAGGGCCTTCGGCACAGATACGCAGTATTTT. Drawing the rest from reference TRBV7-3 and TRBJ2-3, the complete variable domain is GAGVSQTPSNKVTEKGKYVELRCDPISGHTALYWYRQSLGQGPEFLIYFQGTGAADDSGLPNDRFFAVRPEGSVSTLKIQRTERGDSAVYLCASSSPSGRAFGTDTQYFGPGTRLTVL.